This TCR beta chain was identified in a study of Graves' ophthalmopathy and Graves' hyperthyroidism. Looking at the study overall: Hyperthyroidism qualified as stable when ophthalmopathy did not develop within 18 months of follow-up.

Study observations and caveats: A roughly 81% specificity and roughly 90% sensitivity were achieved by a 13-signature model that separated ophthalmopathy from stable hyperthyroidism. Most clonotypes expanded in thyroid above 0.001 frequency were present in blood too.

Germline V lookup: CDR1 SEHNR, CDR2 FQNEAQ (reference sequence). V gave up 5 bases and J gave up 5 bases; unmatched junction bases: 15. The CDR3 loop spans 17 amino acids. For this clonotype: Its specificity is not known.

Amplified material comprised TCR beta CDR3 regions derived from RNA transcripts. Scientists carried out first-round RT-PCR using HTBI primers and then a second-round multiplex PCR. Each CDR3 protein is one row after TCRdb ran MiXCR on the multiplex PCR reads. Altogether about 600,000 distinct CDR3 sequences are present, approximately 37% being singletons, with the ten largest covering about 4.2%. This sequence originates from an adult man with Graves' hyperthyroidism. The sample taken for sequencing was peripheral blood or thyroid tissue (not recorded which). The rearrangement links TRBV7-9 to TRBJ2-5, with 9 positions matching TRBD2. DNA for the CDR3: TGTGCCAGCAGCCAAAACGGGGGGGGACTAGCCTACGAGACCCAGTACTTC. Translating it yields CASSQNGGGLAYETQYF. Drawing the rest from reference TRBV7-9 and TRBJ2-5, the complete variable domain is DTGVSQNPRHKITKRGQNVTFRCDPISEHNRLYWYRQTLGQGPEFLTYFQNEAQLEKSRLLSDRFSAERPKGSFSTLEIQRTEQGDSAMYLCASSQNGGGLAYETQYFGPGTRLLVL.